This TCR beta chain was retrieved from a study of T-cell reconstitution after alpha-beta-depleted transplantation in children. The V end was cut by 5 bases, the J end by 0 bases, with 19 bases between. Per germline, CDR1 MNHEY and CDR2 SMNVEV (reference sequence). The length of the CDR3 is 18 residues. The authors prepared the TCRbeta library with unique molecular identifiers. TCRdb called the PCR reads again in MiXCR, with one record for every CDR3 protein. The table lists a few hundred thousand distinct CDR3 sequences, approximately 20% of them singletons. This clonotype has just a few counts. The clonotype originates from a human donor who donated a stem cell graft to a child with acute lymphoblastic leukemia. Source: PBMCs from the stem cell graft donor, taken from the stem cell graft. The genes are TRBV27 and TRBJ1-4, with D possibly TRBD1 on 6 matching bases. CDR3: CASSAGAWGPATNEKLFF. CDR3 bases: TGTGCCAGCAGTGCAGGGGCTTGGGGACCGGCAACTAATGAAAAACTGTTTTTT.